These 20 T cell receptor beta chains came from one sample sequenced in a study of blood T cell repertoires in COVID-19. Profiled with immunoSEQ multiplex PCR; TCRdb holds only in-frame clones, not every one. Counted here are under 300,000 clones, 80% to 90% occurring once; the ten biggest clones make up 2.2%. The sequenced sample consisted of peripheral blood. Every receptor here comes from a man aged 25-45 years who had recovered from COVID-19.

This clone was counted only a few times. V and J are TRBV6-5 and TRBJ2-5, with 7 bases that match TRBD1. There are 15 residues in the CDR3. Per germline, CDR1 MNHEY and CDR2 SVGAGI. Unmatched junction bases numbered 12, after V lost 6 bases and J lost 5 bases. The CDR3 region has the DNA TGTGCCAGCAGCGACACCTTCGACAGGGTGGAGACCCAGTACTTC. The encoded protein is CASSDTFDRVETQYF.

This clone was recorded a few times. The chain links TRBV11-2 to TRBJ1-6, with unresolved D. The CDR3 is 13 residues long. Deletions cut 0 bases from V and 8 bases from J, with 5 bases between. The germline V gene has CDR1 SGHAT and CDR2 FQNNGV. The chain's CDR3 is CASSLDVDSPLHF. Written as DNA, the CDR3 is TGTGCCAGCAGCTTAGATGTAGATTCACCCCTCCACTTT.

V gene TRBV7-2 combines with J gene TRBJ2-5; 11 bases match TRBD2. The V gene's germline CDR1 is SGHTA and CDR2 FQGNSA. The CDR3 extends over 17 amino acids. V shed 1 base, J shed 5 bases, and the junction held 9 bases outside the gene matches. CDR3 sequence reads: CASSLVWLAGGVETQYF. Here the CDR3 DNA reads TGTGCCAGCAGCTTAGTATGGCTAGCGGGGGGCGTGGAGACCCAGTACTTC.

The V call is TRBV7-9, the J call TRBJ2-5, with D possibly being TRBD2 (6 bases). Germline V gives CDR1 SEHNR, CDR2 FQNEAQ (reference sequence). The CDR3 has 14 residues. V lost 5 bases and J 7 bases, leaving 17 bases between the germline ends. The CDR3 DNA follows: TGTGCCAGCAGCGGACCGGGACTCTGGGGGACCCAGTACTTC. It translates to CASSGPGLWGTQYF.

The rearrangement links TRBV6-6 to TRBJ1-5, with D tentatively TRBD1 (6 bases). The CDR3 is 14 residues long. The V and J ends lost 2 bases and 4 bases respectively, with 9 bases between them. Per germline, CDR1 MNHNY and CDR2 SVGAGI (reference sequence). CDR3 residues: CASSYVDRNQPQHF. The CDR3 bases are TGTGCCAGCAGTTACGTGGACAGAAATCAGCCCCAGCATTTT.

The gene calls are TRBV27 and TRBJ2-2, with a weak D call TRBD1 (5 bases). CDR1 MNHEY and CDR2 SMNVEV come from the germline V gene (reference sequence). The CDR3 totals 14 residues. Trimming took off 3 bases at V and 2 bases at J, with 7 bases between the two ends. CDR3 residues: CASSFQGNTGELFF. The CDR3 DNA follows: TGTGCCAGCAGTTTTCAGGGAAACACCGGGGAGCTGTTTTTT.

This chain links TRBV6-5 with TRBJ1-1; TRBD1 is a possible D gene (5 bases). Germline V gene lookup returns CDR1 MNHEY and CDR2 SVGAGI. V was shortened by 6 bases and J by 7 bases, with 15 bases between the two germline ends. The length of the CDR3 is 13 residues. The CDR3 DNA is TGTGCCAGCAGCGCAGCTAGGGGCCATGAAGCTTTCTTT. Protein sequence: CASSAARGHEAFF.

This clone was detected a few times. V usage is TRBV9 and J usage is TRBJ1-4, with D possibly matching TRBD1 (5 bases). The CDR3 extends over 15 amino acids. V dropped 0 bases and J dropped 7 bases, with 13 bases sitting between them. Germline V gene data show CDR1 as SGDLS and CDR2 as YYNGEE. The CDR3: CASSVGGGEGEKLFF. The CDR3, as DNA: TGTGCCAGCAGCGTAGGTGGAGGGGAGGGTGAAAAACTGTTTTTT.

This clone came up once. The J gene is TRBJ1-2, the V gene TRBV30; possibly TRBD1 for D (5 bases). This CDR3 has 17 residues. Germline V gives CDR1 GTSNPN, CDR2 SVGIG (reference sequence). V lost 0 bases to trimming and J lost 5 bases, with 22 bases between them. The chain's CDR3 is CAWSVLVAQWEGYGYTF. The CDR3 DNA follows: TGTGCCTGGAGTGTACTGGTAGCGCAGTGGGAGGGGTATGGCTACACCTTC.

The chain has TRBV4-2 and TRBJ2-7, with 8 bases fitting TRBD2. The CDR3 length is 15 residues. Trimming cost V 4 bases and J 2 bases; bases outside gene matches: 7. CDR1 and CDR2 (germline): LGHNA, YNFKEQ. This CDR3 reads CASSPKGGGPYEQYF. The CDR3 DNA follows: TGTGCCAGCAGCCCCAAGGGCGGGGGGCCCTACGAGCAGTACTTC.

The chain is built from TRBV6-2 or TRBV6-3 and TRBJ1-4, with TRBD1 identical over 7 bases. The V gene end was trimmed by 6 bases and the J gene end by 7 bases; junction bases not matched to a gene: 14. CDR3 length equals 16 residues. CDR1 is MNHEY, CDR2 SVGEGT, per germline. CDR3 region: CASSGSWGRGSEKLFF. Here the CDR3 DNA reads TGTGCCAGCAGCGGTTCGTGGGGCAGGGGGAGTGAAAAACTGTTTTTT.

The rearrangement links TRBV10-2 to TRBJ2-7, with TRBD1 matching 9 bases. V shed 2 bases, J shed 4 bases, and the junction held 15 bases outside the gene matches. CDR3 size: 18 residues. Germline CDR1 reads WSHSY; CDR2 reads SAAADI. CDR3 DNA sequence: TGCGCCAGCAGTGAGCCGCCCGGGGGCAGACAGGGGGTATACGAGCAGTACTTC. Protein: CASSEPPGGRQGVYEQYF.

V is TRBV28 and J is TRBJ2-7; D is possibly TRBD2 (6 bases). From germline, CDR1 is MDHEN and CDR2 SYDVKM. This CDR3 comprises 13 residues. Trimming took 3 bases from V and 4 from J, leaving 10 bases between them. The CDR3 protein is CASSLGGRYEQYF. CDR3 in DNA: TGTGCCAGCAGTTTGGGGGGTCGGTACGAGCAGTACTTC.

This chain links TRBV29-1 with TRBJ2-7, with 11 bases matching TRBD2. Looked up from germline, CDR1 is SQVTM and CDR2 is ANQGSEA. The CDR3 sequence is 16 residues long. V gave up 8 bases and J gave up 4 bases; unmatched junction bases: 16. CDR3 in amino acids: CSPQVSRLAGRYEQYF. The CDR3 nucleotides read TGCAGCCCCCAAGTTTCCCGACTAGCGGGGAGGTACGAGCAGTACTTC.

The genes are TRBV10-2 and TRBJ2-7; the D gene is possibly TRBD2 (6 bases). CDR1 and CDR2 from the germline V gene are WSHSY and SAAADI. This CDR3 comprises 15 residues. Trimming pared 6 bases from V and 1 base from J, leaving 16 bases between. In nucleotides, the CDR3 is TGCGCCAGCAGAGGATTTGGGGGGTTTTCCTACGAGCAGTACTTC. It specifies CASRGFGGFSYEQYF.

The chain combines TRBV6-2 or TRBV6-3 with TRBJ1-5, with 8 bases fitting TRBD1. In germline, CDR1 is MNHEY, CDR2 SVGEGT. Trimming cost V 2 bases and J 4 bases; bases outside gene matches: 4. The CDR3 is 15 amino acids. For the CDR3, the DNA is TGTGCCAGCAGTTACGTCCGGGACAGGAATCAGCCCCAGCATTTT. It is translated as CASSYVRDRNQPQHF.

The J gene is TRBJ2-3, the V gene TRBV7-2; 8 nucleotides align to TRBD2. Germline-derived CDR1 and CDR2 are SGHTA and FQGNSA. V lost 4 bases, J lost 1 base, and 10 bases stayed unmatched. CDR3 length equals 17 residues. The CDR3 region has the DNA TGTGCCAGCAGCTCGACTCATAGCGGGGATCGCACAGATACGCAGTATTTT. As protein: CASSSTHSGDRTDTQYF.

This rearrangement joins TRBV21-1 to TRBJ1-2. TRBV21-1 counts as a pseudogene. This CDR3 spans 15 amino acids. The CDR3 nucleotides are TGTGCCAGCAGCAAAGGGCCGGGAGGTCCCTATGGCTACACCTTC. It translates to CASSKGPGGPYGYTF.

The chain has TRBV10-2 and TRBJ1-1; no firm D call. With 3 bases removed from V and 4 bases from J, the gap between germline ends came to 12 bases. Germline assignment: CDR1 WSHSY and CDR2 SAAADI. The CDR3 loop spans 14 amino acids. CDR3 sequence: CASSEPFSGTEAFF. In nucleotides, the CDR3 is TGCGCCAGCAGTGAACCCTTTTCGGGCACTGAAGCTTTCTTT.

The table lists this clone with a few counts. The rearrangement uses TRBV5-1 and TRBJ1-2; TRBD1 matches 8 bases. The J segment lost 4 bases and the V segment lost 4 bases, leaving 12 bases of the junction unmatched. CDR1 is SGHRS and CDR2 is YFSETQ in the germline V gene. This CDR3 is built from 16 residues. CDR3 coding DNA: TGCGCCAGCAGCCCGGGACAGGCTAATGGAGCCTATGGCTACACCTTC. Amino acids: CASSPGQANGAYGYTF. The complete variable domain, with remaining parts taken from reference TRBV5-1 and TRBJ1-2, reads KAGVTQTPRYLIKTRGQQVTLSCSPISGHRSVSWYQQTPGQGLQFLFEYFSETQRNKGNFPGRFSGRQFSNSRSEMNVSTLELGDSALYLCASSPGQANGAYGYTFGSGTRLTVV.